This T cell receptor (beta chain) originates from a study of T cells after yellow fever vaccination. General observations from the study: Reappearance after the booster was observed for most primary-vaccination clones (around 96% CD4, over 70% CD8).

In this sample, this clonotype turned up a few times. Its antigen remains unidentified. CDR1 and CDR2 (germline): MNHNS, SASEGT. There are 16 residues in the CDR3. The trim removed 0 bases at V and 11 bases at J, leaving 8 bases unmatched. TCRdb reanalysed the 5' RACE reads using MiXCR and keeps one entry per CDR3 protein. Of 150,000 to 200,000 distinct CDR3 sequences listed, about a tenth were seen once; the top ten hold about 40%. The input for sequencing was CD8+ T cells sorted from PBMCs, taken 45 days after the yellow fever booster vaccination. V usage is TRBV6-1 and J usage is TRBJ1-6; the match to TRBD1 covers 9 bases. This clonotype originated in a man aged 18 to 30 who received the YFV17D yellow fever vaccine. The DNA for the CDR3 is TGTGCCAGCAGTGAAGCGGGACAGGGAAGGATAGCACCCCTCCACTTT. It encodes CASSEAGQGRIAPLHF.